One and the same sample provided the 20 T cell receptor beta chains below, sequenced in a study of cytomegalovirus exposure and HLA in healthy donors. PCR employed 60 Vbeta and 13 Jbeta primers. The repertoire was sequenced with immunoSEQ multiplex PCR; TCRdb's copy has only in-frame clones and lacks some. The sample has about 140,000 clones, approximately 84% seen once; the top ten hold 1.9%. Material: PBMCs. These receptor sequences come from a woman aged 40 to 50 in good health and CMV-seronegative.

This clone was observed a few times. The V gene is TRBV27, the J gene TRBJ2-7; 7 bases are a match to TRBD2. CDR3 length: 16 residues. Looked up from germline, CDR1 is MNHEY and CDR2 is SMNVEV (reference sequence). V was clipped by 1 base and J by 2 bases; unmatched bases: 8. The CDR3 reads CASSLLSVGGTYEQYF. DNA for the CDR3: TGTGCCAGCAGTTTATTGTCGGTGGGAGGGACCTACGAGCAGTACTTC.

CDR3 in amino acids: CASSPPLRFSGGRAEQFF. As DNA, the CDR3 is TGTGCCAGCAGCCCCCCCCTCCGATTTAGCGGGGGTAGGGCCGAGCAGTTCTTC. The chain has TRBV7-8 and TRBJ2-1; 9 nucleotides line up with TRBD2. The CDR3 consists of 18 residues. CDR1 and CDR2 from the germline V gene are SGHVS and FQNEAQ. The trim removed 5 bases at V and 10 bases at J, leaving 21 bases unmatched.

This clone was seen a single time. This chain joins TRBV7-2 and TRBJ1-1; 7 bases align to TRBD1. The trim removed 4 bases at V and 6 bases at J, leaving 5 bases unmatched. Germline-derived CDR1 and CDR2 are SGHTA and FQGNSA. CDR3 size: 13 residues. The CDR3 spells CASSWDRTSEAFF. The CDR3 DNA reads TGTGCCAGCAGCTGGGACAGAACCTCTGAAGCTTTCTTT.

V usage is TRBV29-1 and J usage is TRBJ2-2; 8 bases match TRBD1. Trimming cost V 5 bases and J 3 bases; bases outside gene matches: 5. CDR1 and CDR2 from the germline V gene are SQVTM and ANQGSEA. The CDR3 contains 14 residues. The CDR3 DNA is TGCAGCGTTACGGACAGGGCGTACACCGGGGAGCTGTTTTTT. Translated: CSVTDRAYTGELFF.

This chain joins TRBV7-9 and TRBJ1-1; D gene uncertain. V lost 2 bases and J lost 3, with 10 bases in between. Germline CDR1 and CDR2: SEHNR and FQNEAQ (reference sequence). CDR3 length: 14 amino acids. The CDR3 nucleotides read TGTGCCAGCAGCTTAACAGCGGCCTACACTGAAGCTTTCTTT. Translated, it gives CASSLTAAYTEAFF.

This chain links TRBV5-1 with TRBJ2-1; unclear D gene. CDR1 and CDR2 from the germline V gene are SGHRS and YFSETQ. The CDR3 consists of 15 residues. With 3 bases removed from V and 4 bases from J, the gap between germline ends came to 14 bases. CDR3 DNA: TGCGCCAGCAGCTCCGACAAAAATTATTACAATGAGCAGTTCTTC. It codes for CASSSDKNYYNEQFF.

The gene calls are TRBV5-1 and TRBJ2-3; perhaps TRBD2 as D (6 bases). Trimming took off 9 bases at V and 1 base at J, with 18 bases between the two ends. This CDR3 region has 15 residues. Germline CDR1 and CDR2: SGHRS and YFSETQ. The CDR3 reads CATHPTGGGTDTQYF. The CDR3 region has the DNA TGCGCCACCCACCCGACCGGGGGTGGCACAGATACGCAGTATTTT.

The rearrangement joins TRBV19 to TRBJ2-1; 9 bases line up with TRBD2. The CDR3 contains 15 residues. Germline assignment: CDR1 LNHDA and CDR2 SQIVND (reference sequence). The trim removed 0 bases at V and 8 bases at J, leaving 5 bases unmatched. The CDR3 DNA reads TGTGCCAGTAGTATAGATCAGGGCGGGAGGGATGAGCAGTTCTTC. Amino acids: CASSIDQGGRDEQFF.

This chain connects TRBV28 to TRBJ2-7; 16 bases agree with TRBD2. Looked up from germline, CDR1 is MDHEN and CDR2 is SYDVKM. J was trimmed by 4 bases and V by 5 bases; bases with no gene match: 8. The CDR3 is 17 amino acids. The CDR3 loop reads CASSPPGLAGGRYEQYF. For the CDR3, the DNA is TGTGCCAGCAGTCCTCCGGGACTAGCGGGAGGGAGGTACGAGCAGTACTTC.

The chain links TRBV9 to TRBJ2-1; D is unresolved. The V end lost 4 bases, the J end lost 9 bases, and 8 bases lay between the germline ends. The CDR3 spans 11 residues. The V gene's germline CDR1 is SGDLS and CDR2 YYNGEE. The CDR3 DNA sequence: TGTGCCAGCAGCCTTAGTAGTGAGCAGTTCTTC. Protein product: CASSLSSEQFF. The full variable domain, rest sourced from reference TRBV9 and TRBJ2-1, is DSGVTQTPKHLITATGQRVTLRCSPRSGDLSVYWYQQSLDQGLQFLIQYYNGEERAKGNILERFSAQQFPDLHSELNLSSLELGDSALYFCASSLSSEQFFGPGTRLTVL.

This clone was observed once. The chain uses TRBV6-5 and TRBJ2-7; perhaps TRBD1 as D (5 bases). From germline, CDR1 is MNHEY and CDR2 SVGAGI. CDR3 length: 14 amino acids. V gave up 2 bases and J gave up 3 bases, with 11 bases separating them. The CDR3 spells CASSYGQTYYEQYF. Here the CDR3 DNA reads TGTGCCAGCAGTTACGGACAAACCTACTACGAGCAGTACTTC.

This chain uses TRBV6-6 with TRBJ1-1; D is possibly TRBD1 (5 bases). V shed 4 bases and J shed 7 bases, with 22 bases lying between them. Per the germline V gene, CDR1 is MNHNY and CDR2 is SVGAGI (reference sequence). The length of the CDR3 is 16 residues. CDR3 amino acids: CASSFSDTAGLDEAFF. CDR3 coding DNA: TGTGCCAGCAGTTTTTCCGACACGGCAGGGTTGGATGAAGCTTTCTTT.

V is TRBV5-1 and J is TRBJ2-1; TRBD2 aligns across 7 bases. The junction had 11 bases not matched to a gene; V was cut back by 0 bases and J by 5 bases. The CDR3 extends over 17 amino acids. Germline loops: CDR1 SGHRS, CDR2 YFSETQ. The CDR3 protein is CASSLVVTGGNDNEQFF. The CDR3 region has the DNA TGCGCCAGCAGCTTGGTGGTGACGGGGGGAAACGACAATGAGCAGTTCTTC. Full variable domain (missing parts from reference TRBV5-1 and TRBJ2-1): KAGVTQTPRYLIKTRGQQVTLSCSPISGHRSVSWYQQTPGQGLQFLFEYFSETQRNKGNFPGRFSGRQFSNSRSEMNVSTLELGDSALYLCASSLVVTGGNDNEQFFGPGTRLTVL.

This chain links TRBV6-1 with TRBJ1-2; no firm D call. The CDR3 consists of 13 residues. V dropped 5 bases and J dropped 4 bases, with 11 bases sitting between them. CDR1 is MNHNS and CDR2 is SASEGT in the germline V gene. CDR3 protein: CASSLTQPYGYTF. The CDR3 DNA reads TGTGCCAGCAGTTTAACACAGCCCTATGGCTACACCTTC.

This chain uses TRBV6-6 with TRBJ2-7; TRBD1 matches at 9 bases. Germline V CDR1 and CDR2: MNHNY, SVGAGI (reference sequence). V shed 10 bases, J shed 4 bases, and the junction held 11 bases outside the gene matches. The CDR3 sequence is 14 residues long. Here the CDR3 reads CATNRDRDQYEQYF. The CDR3, as DNA: TGTGCCACAAACCGGGACAGGGACCAATACGAGCAGTACTTC.

The V gene is TRBV14, the J gene TRBJ1-2; 10 nucleotides agree with TRBD1. J gave up 4 bases and V 4 bases, and 0 bases lay outside the gene matches. The CDR3 has 13 amino acids. The germline V gene encodes CDR1 SGHDN and CDR2 FVKESK. CDR3 DNA: TGTGCCAGCAGCCGGACAGGGGGCTATGGCTACACCTTC. Translated, it gives CASSRTGGYGYTF.

In nucleotides, the CDR3 is TGTGCCAGCAGTGAGACGGAGGGGTACAATGAGCAGTTCTTC. Amino acid sequence: CASSETEGYNEQFF. The chain recombines TRBV6-4 with TRBJ2-1, with a weak D call TRBD2 (6 bases). CDR3 size: 14 residues. The V gene lost 3 bases and the J gene lost 4 bases, with 10 bases spanning the gap. Germline loops: CDR1 MRHNA, CDR2 SNTAGT.

V usage is TRBV7-3 and J usage is TRBJ2-2; TRBD1 aligns across 8 bases. The CDR3 is made up of 13 amino acids. Germline CDR1 is SGHTA and CDR2 is FQGTGA. V lost 6 bases, J lost 6 bases, and 3 bases stayed unmatched. This CDR3 is CASSRTGSGELFF. DNA of the CDR3: TGTGCCAGCAGTAGGACAGGGTCCGGGGAGCTGTTTTTT.

This rearrangement joins TRBV6-6 to TRBJ2-5; 8 positions agree with TRBD1. Per the germline V gene, CDR1 is MNHNY and CDR2 is SVGAGI (reference sequence). This CDR3 region has 14 residues. The trim removed 2 bases at V and 5 bases at J, leaving 4 bases unmatched. CDR3 bases: TGTGCCAGCAGTTACCCGACAGGGGTGGAGACCCAGTACTTC. It encodes CASSYPTGVETQYF.

This chain uses TRBV7-9 with TRBJ2-7; 8 nucleotides match TRBD1. The V gene end was trimmed by 4 bases and the J gene end by 6 bases; junction bases not matched to a gene: 11. Germline-derived CDR1 and CDR2 are SEHNR and FQNEAQ (reference sequence). The CDR3 runs 15 residues. The DNA of the CDR3 is TGTGCCAGCAGCTCCCATGGGCAGGGGGCGGGCGAGCAGTACTTC. Protein sequence: CASSSHGQGAGEQYF. Full variable domain (outside the CDR3, taken from reference TRBV7-9 and TRBJ2-7): DTGVSQNPRHKITKRGQNVTFRCDPISEHNRLYWYRQTLGQGPEFLTYFQNEAQLEKSRLLSDRFSAERPKGSFSTLEIQRTEQGDSAMYLCASSSHGQGAGEQYFGPGTRLTVT.